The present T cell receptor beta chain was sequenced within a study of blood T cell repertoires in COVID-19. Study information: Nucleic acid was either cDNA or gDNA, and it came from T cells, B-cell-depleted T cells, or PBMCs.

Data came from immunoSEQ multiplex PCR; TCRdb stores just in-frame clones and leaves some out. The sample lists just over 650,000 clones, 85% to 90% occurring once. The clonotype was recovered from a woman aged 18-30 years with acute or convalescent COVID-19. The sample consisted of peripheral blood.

The CDR3 loop is CASSPTPGQGARSNYGYTF. CDR3 nucleotides: TGTGCCAGCAGTCCTACACCGGGACAGGGGGCCCGATCTAACTATGGCTACACCTTC. The chain has TRBV6-6 and TRBJ1-2; 12 bases fit TRBD1. Germline values: CDR1 MNHNY, CDR2 SVGAGI (reference sequence). The CDR3 has 19 amino acids. The V segment lost 5 bases and the J segment 0 bases; nucleotides outside the gene matches: 13.